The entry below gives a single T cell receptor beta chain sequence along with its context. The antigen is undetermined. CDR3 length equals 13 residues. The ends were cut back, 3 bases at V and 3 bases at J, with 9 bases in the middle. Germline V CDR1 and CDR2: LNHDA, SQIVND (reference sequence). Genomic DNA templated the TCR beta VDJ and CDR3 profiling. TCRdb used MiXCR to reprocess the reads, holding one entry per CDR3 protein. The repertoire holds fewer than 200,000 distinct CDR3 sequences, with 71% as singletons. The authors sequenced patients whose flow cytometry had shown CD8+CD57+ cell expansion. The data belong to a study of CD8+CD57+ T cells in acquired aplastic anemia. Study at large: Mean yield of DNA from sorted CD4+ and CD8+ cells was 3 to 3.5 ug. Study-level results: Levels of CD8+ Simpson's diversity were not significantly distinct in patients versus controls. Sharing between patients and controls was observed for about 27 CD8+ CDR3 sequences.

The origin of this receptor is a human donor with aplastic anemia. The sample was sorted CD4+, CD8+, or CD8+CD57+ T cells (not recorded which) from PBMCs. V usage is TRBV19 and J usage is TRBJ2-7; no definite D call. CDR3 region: CASSIGSGYEQYF. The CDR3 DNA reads TGTGCCAGTAGTATCGGTTCGGGCTACGAGCAGTACTTC.